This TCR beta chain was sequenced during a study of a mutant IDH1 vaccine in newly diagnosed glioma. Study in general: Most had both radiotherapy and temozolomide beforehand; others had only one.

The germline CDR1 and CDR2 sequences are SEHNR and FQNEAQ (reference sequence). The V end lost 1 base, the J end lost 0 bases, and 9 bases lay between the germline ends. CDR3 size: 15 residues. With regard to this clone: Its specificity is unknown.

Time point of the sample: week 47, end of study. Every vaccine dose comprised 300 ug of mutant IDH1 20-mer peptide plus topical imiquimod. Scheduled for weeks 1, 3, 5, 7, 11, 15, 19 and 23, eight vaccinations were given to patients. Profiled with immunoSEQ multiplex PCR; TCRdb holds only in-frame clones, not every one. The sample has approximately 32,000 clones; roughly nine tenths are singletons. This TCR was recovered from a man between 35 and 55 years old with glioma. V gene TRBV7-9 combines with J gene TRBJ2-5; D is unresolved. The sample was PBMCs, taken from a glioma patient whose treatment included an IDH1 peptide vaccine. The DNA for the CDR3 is TGTGCCAGCAGCTTAGTAGGCAGCTACCAAGAGACCCAGTACTTC. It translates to CASSLVGSYQETQYF.